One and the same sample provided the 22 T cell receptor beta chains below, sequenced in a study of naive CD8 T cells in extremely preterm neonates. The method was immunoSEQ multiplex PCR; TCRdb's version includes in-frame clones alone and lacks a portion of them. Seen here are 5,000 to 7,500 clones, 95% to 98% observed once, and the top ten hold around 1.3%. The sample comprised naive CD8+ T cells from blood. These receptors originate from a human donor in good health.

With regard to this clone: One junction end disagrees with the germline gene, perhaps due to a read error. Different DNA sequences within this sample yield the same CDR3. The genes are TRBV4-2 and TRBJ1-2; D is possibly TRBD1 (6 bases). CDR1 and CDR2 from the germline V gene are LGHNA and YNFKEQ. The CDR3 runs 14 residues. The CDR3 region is CASSQGQPNYGYTF. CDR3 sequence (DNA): TGTGCTAGCAGCCAAGGACAGCCAAACTATGGCTACACCTTC.

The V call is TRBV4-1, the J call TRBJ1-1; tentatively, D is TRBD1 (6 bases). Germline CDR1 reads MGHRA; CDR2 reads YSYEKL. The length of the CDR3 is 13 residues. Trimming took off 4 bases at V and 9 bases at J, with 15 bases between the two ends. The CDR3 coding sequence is TGCGCCAGCAGCCCCGGAACAGGACAGAAAGCTTTCTTT. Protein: CASSPGTGQKAFF.

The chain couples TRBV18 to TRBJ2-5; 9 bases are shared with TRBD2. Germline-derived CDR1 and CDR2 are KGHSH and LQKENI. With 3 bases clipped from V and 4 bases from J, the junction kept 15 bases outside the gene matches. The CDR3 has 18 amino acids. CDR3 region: CASSPAGERGETRETQYF. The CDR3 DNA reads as TGTGCCAGCTCACCTGCGGGGGAGCGGGGGGAAACGCGAGAGACCCAGTACTTC.

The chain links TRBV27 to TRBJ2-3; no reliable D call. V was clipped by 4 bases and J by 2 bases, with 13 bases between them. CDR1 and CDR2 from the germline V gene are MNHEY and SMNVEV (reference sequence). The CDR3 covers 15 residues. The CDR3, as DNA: TGTGCCAGCAGTTCCTCTCTTTGGGCCACAGATACGCAGTATTTT. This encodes CASSSSLWATDTQYF.

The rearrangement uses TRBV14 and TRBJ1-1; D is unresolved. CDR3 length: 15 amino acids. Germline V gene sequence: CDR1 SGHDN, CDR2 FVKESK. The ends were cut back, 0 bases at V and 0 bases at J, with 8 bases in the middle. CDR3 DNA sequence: TGTGCCAGCAGCCAAGAGTGGGCCCTGAACACTGAAGCTTTCTTT. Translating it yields CASSQEWALNTEAFF.

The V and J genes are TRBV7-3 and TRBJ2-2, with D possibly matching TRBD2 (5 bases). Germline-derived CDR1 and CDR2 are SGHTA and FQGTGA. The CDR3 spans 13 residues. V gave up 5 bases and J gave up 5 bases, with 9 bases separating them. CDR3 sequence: CASSPTGTGELFF. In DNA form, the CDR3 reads TGTGCCAGCAGCCCAACGGGGACCGGGGAGCTGTTTTTT.

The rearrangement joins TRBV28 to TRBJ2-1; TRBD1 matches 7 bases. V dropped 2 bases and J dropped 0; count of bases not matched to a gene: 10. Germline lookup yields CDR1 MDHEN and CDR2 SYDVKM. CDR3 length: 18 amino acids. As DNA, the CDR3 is TGTGCCAGCAGTTTAAGCAGGGGGAATCCGAGCTCCTACAATGAGCAGTTCTTC. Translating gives CASSLSRGNPSSYNEQFF.

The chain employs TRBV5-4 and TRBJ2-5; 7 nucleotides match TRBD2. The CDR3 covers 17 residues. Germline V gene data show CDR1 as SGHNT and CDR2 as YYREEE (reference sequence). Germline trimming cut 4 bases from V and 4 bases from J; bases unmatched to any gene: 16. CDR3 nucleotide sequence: TGTGCCAGCAGCCCAAAAAAGGGAGGGGAGTGGGGAGAGACCCAGTACTTC. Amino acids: CASSPKKGGEWGETQYF.

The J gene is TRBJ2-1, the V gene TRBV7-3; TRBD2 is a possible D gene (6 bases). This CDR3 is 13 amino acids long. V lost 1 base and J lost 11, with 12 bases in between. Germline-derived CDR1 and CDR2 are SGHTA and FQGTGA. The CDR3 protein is CASSLNGGSKQFF. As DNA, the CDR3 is TGTGCCAGCAGCTTAAATGGGGGGAGTAAGCAGTTCTTC.

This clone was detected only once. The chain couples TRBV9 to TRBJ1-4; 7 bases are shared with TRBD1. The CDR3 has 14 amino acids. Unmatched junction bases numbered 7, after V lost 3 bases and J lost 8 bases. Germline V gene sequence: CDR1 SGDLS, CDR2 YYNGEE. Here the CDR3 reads CASSETGNGEKLFF. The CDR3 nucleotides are TGTGCCAGCAGCGAGACAGGGAACGGAGAAAAACTGTTTTTT.

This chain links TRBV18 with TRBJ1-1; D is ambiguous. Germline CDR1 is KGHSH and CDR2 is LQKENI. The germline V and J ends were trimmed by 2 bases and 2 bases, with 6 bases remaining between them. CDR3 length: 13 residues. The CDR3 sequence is CASSPGPNTEAFF. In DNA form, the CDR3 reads TGTGCCAGCTCACCAGGGCCTAACACTGAAGCTTTCTTT. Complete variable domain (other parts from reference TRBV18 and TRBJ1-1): NAGVMQNPRHLVRRRGQEARLRCSPMKGHSHVYWYRQLPEEGLKFMVYLQKENIIDESGMPKERFSAEFPKEGPSILRIQQVVRGDSAAYFCASSPGPNTEAFFGQGTRLTVV.

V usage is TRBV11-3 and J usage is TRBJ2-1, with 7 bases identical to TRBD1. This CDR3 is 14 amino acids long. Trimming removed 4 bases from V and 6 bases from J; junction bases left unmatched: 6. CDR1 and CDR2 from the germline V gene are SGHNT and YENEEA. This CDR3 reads CASSSTAGGNEQFF. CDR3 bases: TGTGCCAGCAGCTCTACCGCAGGGGGCAATGAGCAGTTCTTC.

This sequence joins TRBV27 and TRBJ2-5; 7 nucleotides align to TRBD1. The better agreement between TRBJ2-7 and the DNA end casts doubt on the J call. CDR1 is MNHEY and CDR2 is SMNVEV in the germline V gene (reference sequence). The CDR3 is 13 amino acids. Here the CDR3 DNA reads TGTGCCAGCAGCCCGGGACAGCCCTACGAGCAGTACTTC. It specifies CASSPGQPYEQYF.

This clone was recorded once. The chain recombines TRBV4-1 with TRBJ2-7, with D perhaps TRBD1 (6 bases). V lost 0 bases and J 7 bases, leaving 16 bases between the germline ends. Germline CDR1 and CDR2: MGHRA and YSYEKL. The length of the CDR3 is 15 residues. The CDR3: CASSQDSSGVREQYF. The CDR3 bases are TGCGCCAGCAGCCAAGATAGTTCAGGGGTGCGGGAGCAGTACTTC.

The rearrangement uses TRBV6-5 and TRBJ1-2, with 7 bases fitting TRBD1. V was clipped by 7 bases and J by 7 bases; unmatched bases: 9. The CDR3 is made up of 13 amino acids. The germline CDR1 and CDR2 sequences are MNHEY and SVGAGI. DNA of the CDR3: TGTGCCAGCACTCAGGGGGTATTGGGTGGCTACACCTTC. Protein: CASTQGVLGGYTF.

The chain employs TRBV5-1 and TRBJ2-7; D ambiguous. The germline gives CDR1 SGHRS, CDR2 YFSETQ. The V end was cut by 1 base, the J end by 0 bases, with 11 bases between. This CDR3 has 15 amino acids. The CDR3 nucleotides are TGCGCCAGCAGCTTGTCGAGGCAAAACTCCTACGAGCAGTACTTC. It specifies CASSLSRQNSYEQYF. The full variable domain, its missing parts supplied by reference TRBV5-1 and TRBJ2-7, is KAGVTQTPRYLIKTRGQQVTLSCSPISGHRSVSWYQQTPGQGLQFLFEYFSETQRNKGNFPGRFSGRQFSNSRSEMNVSTLELGDSALYLCASSLSRQNSYEQYFGPGTRLTVT.

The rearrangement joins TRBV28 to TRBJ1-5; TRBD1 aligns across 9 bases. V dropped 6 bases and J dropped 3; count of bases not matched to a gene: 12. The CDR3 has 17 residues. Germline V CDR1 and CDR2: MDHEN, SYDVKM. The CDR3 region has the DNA TGTGCCAGCAGGCAAACGTTGGACAGGGGAGACAATCAGCCCCAGCATTTT. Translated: CASRQTLDRGDNQPQHF.

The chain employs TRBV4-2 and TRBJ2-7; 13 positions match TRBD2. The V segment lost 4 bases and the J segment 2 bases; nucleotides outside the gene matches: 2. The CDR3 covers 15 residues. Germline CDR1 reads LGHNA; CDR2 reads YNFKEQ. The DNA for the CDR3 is TGTGCCAGCAGCCTCGGGACTAGCGGGACCTACGAGCAGTACTTC. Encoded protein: CASSLGTSGTYEQYF.

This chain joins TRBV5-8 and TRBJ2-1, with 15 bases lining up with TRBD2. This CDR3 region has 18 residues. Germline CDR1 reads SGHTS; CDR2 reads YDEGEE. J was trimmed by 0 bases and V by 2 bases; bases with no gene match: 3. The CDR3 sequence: CASSFGTSGGSSYNEQFF. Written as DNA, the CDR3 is TGTGCCAGCAGCTTCGGGACTAGCGGGGGGAGCTCCTACAATGAGCAGTTCTTC. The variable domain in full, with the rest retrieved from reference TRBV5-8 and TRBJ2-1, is EAGVTQSPTHLIKTRGQQATLRCSPISGHTSVYWYQQALGLGLQFLLWYDEGEERNRGNFPPRFSGRQFPNYSSELNVNALELEDSALYLCASSFGTSGGSSYNEQFFGPGTRLTVL.

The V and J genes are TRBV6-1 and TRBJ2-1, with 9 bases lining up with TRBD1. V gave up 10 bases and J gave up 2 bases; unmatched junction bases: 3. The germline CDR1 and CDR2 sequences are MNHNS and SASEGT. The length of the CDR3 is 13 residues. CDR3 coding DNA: TGTGCCACCCGACAGGGGGCCTACAATGAGCAGTTCTTC. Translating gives CATRQGAYNEQFF.

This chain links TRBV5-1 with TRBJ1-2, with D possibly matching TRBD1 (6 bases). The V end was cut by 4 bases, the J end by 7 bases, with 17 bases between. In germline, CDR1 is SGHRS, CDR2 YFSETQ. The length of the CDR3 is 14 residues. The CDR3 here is CASSPAGGEGGYTF. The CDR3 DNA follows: TGCGCCAGCAGCCCGGCGGGGGGCGAGGGTGGCTACACCTTC. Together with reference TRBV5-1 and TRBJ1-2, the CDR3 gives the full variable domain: KAGVTQTPRYLIKTRGQQVTLSCSPISGHRSVSWYQQTPGQGLQFLFEYFSETQRNKGNFPGRFSGRQFSNSRSEMNVSTLELGDSALYLCASSPAGGEGGYTFGSGTRLTVV.

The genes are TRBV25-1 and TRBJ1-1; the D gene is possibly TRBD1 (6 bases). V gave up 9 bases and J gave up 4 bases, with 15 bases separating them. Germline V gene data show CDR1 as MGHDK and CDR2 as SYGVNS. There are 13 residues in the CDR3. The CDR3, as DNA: TGTGCCAGTGTCGACAGGTCGGCCACTGAAGCTTTCTTT. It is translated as CASVDRSATEAFF.